The source of this T cell receptor (beta chain) is a study of PD-L1 blockade in urothelial cancer. For the study at large: Reported median T cell count for blood samples was around 150,000.

Indicated time point: pretreatment peripheral blood. Repertoires were generated with immunoSEQ multiplex PCR, while TCRdb's copy carries only in-frame clones and drops some. The table has under 70,000 clones, 70% to 90% seen once. The CDR3 consists of 15 residues. CDR1 is SGHNT, CDR2 YYREEE, per germline (reference sequence). V was pared by 9 bases and J by 1 base, with 5 bases of the junction left unmatched. The rearrangement links TRBV5-4 to TRBJ2-2; 11 nucleotides line up with TRBD2. This TCR came from a man in his 70s with urothelial cancer. The material sequenced was PBMCs, taken around atezolizumab (anti-PD-L1) treatment. The CDR3 spells CATTTSGRNTGELFF. CDR3 DNA sequence: TGTGCCACCACAACTAGCGGGAGGAACACCGGGGAGCTGTTTTTT.